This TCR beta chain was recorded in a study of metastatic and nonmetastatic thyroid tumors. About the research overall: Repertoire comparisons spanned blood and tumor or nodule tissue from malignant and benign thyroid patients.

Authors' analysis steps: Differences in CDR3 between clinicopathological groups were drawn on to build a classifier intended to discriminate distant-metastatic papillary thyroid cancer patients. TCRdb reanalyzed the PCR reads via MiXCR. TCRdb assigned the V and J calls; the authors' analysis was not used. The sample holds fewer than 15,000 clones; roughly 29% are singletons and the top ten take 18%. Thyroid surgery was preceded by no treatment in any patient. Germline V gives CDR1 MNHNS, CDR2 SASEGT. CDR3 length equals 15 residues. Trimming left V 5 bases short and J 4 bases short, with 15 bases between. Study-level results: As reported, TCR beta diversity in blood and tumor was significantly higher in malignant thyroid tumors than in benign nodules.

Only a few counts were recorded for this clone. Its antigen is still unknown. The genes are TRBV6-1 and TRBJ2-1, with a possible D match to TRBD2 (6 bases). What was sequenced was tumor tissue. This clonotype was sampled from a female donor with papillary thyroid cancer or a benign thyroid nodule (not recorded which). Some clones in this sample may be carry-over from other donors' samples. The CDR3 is CASSPGTSSYNEQFF. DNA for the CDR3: TGTGCCAGCAGTCCAGGGACTTCTAGTTACAATGAGCAGTTCTTC.